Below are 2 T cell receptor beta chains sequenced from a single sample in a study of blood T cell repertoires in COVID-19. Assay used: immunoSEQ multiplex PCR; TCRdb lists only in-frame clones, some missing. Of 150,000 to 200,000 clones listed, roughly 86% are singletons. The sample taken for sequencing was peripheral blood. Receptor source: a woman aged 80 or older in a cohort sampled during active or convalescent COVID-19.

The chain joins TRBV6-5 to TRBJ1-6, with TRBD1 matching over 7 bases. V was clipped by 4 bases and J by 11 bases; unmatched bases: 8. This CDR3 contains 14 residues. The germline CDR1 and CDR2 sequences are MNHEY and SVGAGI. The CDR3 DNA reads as TGTGCCAGCAGTTCCGGACAGGAATCGGCACCCCTCCACTTT. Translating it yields CASSSGQESAPLHF.

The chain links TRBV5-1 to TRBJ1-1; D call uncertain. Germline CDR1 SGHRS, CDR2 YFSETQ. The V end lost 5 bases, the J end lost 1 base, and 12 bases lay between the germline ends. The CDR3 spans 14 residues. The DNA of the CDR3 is TGCGCCAGCAGGAGGGCCCAGGAGAACACTGAAGCTTTCTTT. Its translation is CASRRAQENTEAFF.